The T cell receptor (beta chain) described here comes from a study of T cell changes during pregnancy in multiple sclerosis. V lost 3 bases and J 2 bases, leaving 11 bases between the germline ends. Germline lookup yields CDR1 SQVTM and CDR2 ANQGSEA. The CDR3 totals 14 residues. Data came from immunoSEQ multiplex PCR; TCRdb stores just in-frame clones and leaves some out. The data show roughly 90,000 clones, around 93% seen once. This specimen was peripheral blood, taken before pregnancy. The rearrangement uses TRBV29-1 and TRBJ2-1; D might be TRBD1 (6 bases). The TCR originated in a female donor with multiple sclerosis, enrolled in a pregnancy study. DNA for the CDR3: TGCAGCGTTGATTCTCAGGGGACCTACAATGAGCAGTTCTTC. Translation gives CSVDSQGTYNEQFF.